Following are 27 T cell receptor beta chains from one sample sequenced in a study of radiotherapy plus CTLA-4 blockade in lung cancer. Libraries were prepared by immunoSEQ multiplex PCR; TCRdb keeps only in-frame clonotypes and omits some of them. The sample lists 90,000 or so clones, approximately 83% seen once, with around 2% in the top ten. Source: peripheral blood, taken from a patient treated with radiotherapy plus ipilimumab. The receptors here all came from a human donor with non-small cell lung cancer who had a partial response to radiotherapy plus ipilimumab.

This chain uses TRBV11-1 with TRBJ1-2; D gene ambiguous. Trimming stripped 1 base from V and 7 bases from J, with 10 bases between. This CDR3 spans 13 amino acids. From germline, CDR1 is SGHAT and CDR2 FQDESV (reference sequence). CDR3 residues: CASSLDPEAGYTF. The CDR3 coding sequence is TGTGCCAGCAGCTTAGATCCCGAAGCTGGCTACACCTTC.

The chain joins TRBV6-4 to TRBJ2-3; 10 bases agree with TRBD1. This CDR3 region has 14 residues. With 4 bases clipped from V and 4 bases from J, the junction kept 2 bases outside the gene matches. Germline values: CDR1 MRHNA, CDR2 SNTAGT. The CDR3 sequence is CASSVGQGADTQYF. CDR3 bases: TGTGCCAGCAGTGTAGGACAGGGGGCAGATACGCAGTATTTT.

This chain connects TRBV6-5 to TRBJ1-4; a weak D match, TRBD1 (5 bases). V lost 9 bases to trimming and J lost 5 bases, with 13 bases between them. There are 13 residues in the CDR3. The germline CDR1 and CDR2 sequences are MNHEY and SVGAGI. The DNA of the CDR3 is TGTGCCAGTAGGCAGGGCTTAAATGAAAAACTGTTTTTT. It translates to CASRQGLNEKLFF.

On this clone: This specimen includes other DNA sequences encoding the same CDR3. The chain joins TRBV18 to TRBJ1-4; 10 bases map to TRBD1. The CDR3 loop spans 14 amino acids. V gave up 3 bases and J gave up 7 bases; unmatched junction bases: 2. Germline-derived CDR1 and CDR2 are KGHSH and LQKENI. The CDR3 sequence: CASSPGQGSEKLFF. As DNA, the CDR3 is TGTGCCAGCTCACCGGGACAGGGGAGTGAAAAACTGTTTTTT.

This chain connects TRBV6-5 to TRBJ2-1, with TRBD2 matching 7 bases. From germline, CDR1 is MNHEY and CDR2 SVGAGI. This CDR3 spans 15 amino acids. V dropped 5 bases and J dropped 1; count of bases not matched to a gene: 5. CDR3 sequence: CASSTTSASYNEQFF. The CDR3 coding sequence is TGTGCCAGCAGTACCACTAGCGCATCCTACAATGAGCAGTTCTTC.

V is TRBV15 and J is TRBJ1-2, with 8 bases lining up with TRBD1. Germline assignment: CDR1 LNHNV and CDR2 YYDKDF (reference sequence). After removal of 0 bases from V and 4 bases from J, the junction contained 7 bases not matched to a gene. The CDR3 has 16 amino acids. CDR3 coding DNA: TGTGCCACCAGCAGAGATCAGAGACAGGGGATCTATGGCTACACCTTC. This encodes CATSRDQRQGIYGYTF.

This clone was recorded once. V and J are TRBV9 and TRBJ1-3, with D unclear. From germline, CDR1 is SGDLS and CDR2 YYNGEE. The CDR3 has 15 amino acids. V shed 0 bases and J shed 4 bases, with 11 bases lying between them. CDR3 sequence: CASSVAHTDGNTIYF. The DNA for the CDR3 is TGTGCCAGCAGCGTAGCTCACACAGACGGAAACACCATATATTTT.

V gene TRBV6-5 combines with J gene TRBJ1-2; possibly TRBD1 for D (6 bases). V lost 4 bases and J lost 8, with 11 bases in between. The CDR3 is made up of 12 amino acids. From germline, CDR1 is MNHEY and CDR2 SVGAGI. The CDR3 DNA reads as TGTGCCAGCAGTTTCAGGGGAGAGGGCTACACCTTC. Its protein product is CASSFRGEGYTF.

This chain links TRBV11-2 with TRBJ2-7; D is unresolved. CDR1 is SGHAT and CDR2 is FQNNGV in the germline V gene. This CDR3 comprises 14 residues. Trimming shortened V by 7 bases and J by 3 bases, and 16 bases separated the two germline ends. The CDR3 reads CASTPSGLHYEQYF. The CDR3 DNA reads as TGTGCCAGCACCCCTAGTGGCCTCCACTACGAGCAGTACTTC.

The rearrangement uses TRBV6-1 and TRBJ1-6; 9 bases match TRBD1. This CDR3 contains 15 residues. Trimming took 8 bases from V and 8 from J; bases not matched to a gene: 10. Germline V lookup: CDR1 MNHNS, CDR2 SASEGT. CDR3 sequence (DNA): TGTGCCAGCTCCTATGGGACAGGGATAGATTCACCCCTCCACTTT. It translates to CASSYGTGIDSPLHF.

This clone came up once. CDR3 loop: CASIRGGTGELFF. CDR3 in DNA: TGTGCCAGCATAAGGGGGGGAACCGGGGAGCTGTTTTTT. The chain combines TRBV28 with TRBJ2-2, with D possibly being TRBD2 (7 bases). Germline CDR1 and CDR2: MDHEN and SYDVKM. Trimming removed 7 bases from V and 5 bases from J, with 11 bases in between. The CDR3 runs to 13 residues.

This clone was picked up one time. The chain is built from TRBV27 and TRBJ1-4; a possible D gene is TRBD1 (5 bases). V lost 6 bases to trimming and J lost 8 bases, with 10 bases between them. This CDR3 is built from 12 residues. The germline V gene encodes CDR1 MNHEY and CDR2 SMNVEV (reference sequence). CDR3 region: CASRGLEEKLFF. CDR3 nucleotides: TGTGCCAGCAGGGGGCTGGAAGAAAAACTGTTTTTT.

The V and J genes are TRBV6-1 and TRBJ2-7; 10 nucleotides agree with TRBD2. The CDR3 consists of 14 residues. CDR1 MNHNS and CDR2 SASEGT come from the germline V gene. V lost 5 bases and J lost 3; bases outside the gene matches: 4. The CDR3: CASSTSSGGYEQYV. The CDR3 nucleotides are TGTGCCAGCAGTACATCTAGCGGGGGCTACGAGCAGTACGTC.

This sequence joins TRBV10-1 and TRBJ2-7; TRBD1 is a possible D gene (6 bases). Germline CDR1 WNHNN, CDR2 SYGVQD (reference sequence). V was trimmed by 0 bases and J by 2 bases, leaving 8 bases between them. This CDR3 has 14 amino acids. CDR3 nucleotides: TGCGCCAGCAGTGAGTCGGACAGCCCCTACGAGCAGTACGTC. Residues: CASSESDSPYEQYV.

This clone was seen only once. The V call is TRBV30, the J call TRBJ2-1; 7 positions match TRBD2. This CDR3 has 14 residues. Trimming took 3 bases from V and 7 from J; bases not matched to a gene: 9. Germline V gives CDR1 GTSNPN, CDR2 SVGIG (reference sequence). In DNA form, the CDR3 reads TGTGCCTGGAGCGGAGCGGGGTCACGTAATGAGCAGTTCTTC. Amino acid sequence: CAWSGAGSRNEQFF.

The V gene is TRBV10-1, the J gene TRBJ1-2, with 12 bases fitting TRBD1. The CDR3 has 17 residues. Germline-derived CDR1 and CDR2 are WNHNN and SYGVQD (reference sequence). J gave up 3 bases and V 3 bases, and 8 bases lay outside the gene matches. CDR3 residues: CASSEGPGTGGYYGYTF. As DNA, the CDR3 is TGCGCCAGCAGTGAAGGTCCCGGGACAGGGGGCTACTATGGCTACACCTTC.

A note on this clone: Other DNA sequences in the same sample also yield this CDR3. The rearrangement links TRBV6-1 to TRBJ1-2; 7 bases agree with TRBD1. Germline V gives CDR1 MNHNS, CDR2 SASEGT. This CDR3 has 15 residues. Trimming at V came to 0 bases and at J to 4 bases, leaving 5 bases not matched to a gene. The CDR3 nucleotides read TGTGCCAGCAGTGAAGCAGGGGGCATGGTCTATGGCTACACCTTC. As protein: CASSEAGGMVYGYTF.

The chain combines TRBV10-3 with TRBJ2-3; 13 nucleotides line up with TRBD2. This CDR3 has 18 amino acids. V lost 4 bases, J lost 1 base, and 8 bases stayed unmatched. Germline V gene lookup returns CDR1 ENHRY and CDR2 SYGVKD. CDR3 sequence (DNA): TGTGCCATCAGTGTGACTAGCGGGGGGTCACTAGGCACAGATACGCAGTATTTT. Amino acids: CAISVTSGGSLGTDTQYF.

The chain combines TRBV25-1 with TRBJ2-2; 11 nucleotides match TRBD2. The J segment lost 2 bases and the V segment lost 1 base, leaving 3 bases of the junction unmatched. CDR1 and CDR2 from the germline V gene are MGHDK and SYGVNS. The length of the CDR3 is 17 residues. DNA of the CDR3: TGTGCCAGCAGTGAATCTAGCGGGAGGTATAACACCGGGGAGCTGTTTTTT. This encodes CASSESSGRYNTGELFF.

This chain connects TRBV28 to TRBJ2-7; the match to TRBD2 covers 7 bases. This CDR3 comprises 13 residues. J gave up 2 bases and V 6 bases, and 4 bases lay outside the gene matches. Germline values: CDR1 MDHEN, CDR2 SYDVKM. CDR3 protein: CASSWGGTYEQYF. The CDR3 DNA sequence: TGTGCCAGCAGCTGGGGAGGGACCTACGAGCAGTACTTC.

This clone has only one observation. The chain combines TRBV19 with TRBJ2-1, with a tentative D call TRBD2 (7 bases). The CDR3 loop spans 19 amino acids. V was shortened by 2 bases and J by 7 bases, with 27 bases between the two germline ends. Germline CDR1 LNHDA, CDR2 SQIVND (reference sequence). CDR3 bases: TGTGCCAGTAGTATAAGGGGATACAGACTAGCCGAGGGGGGAAATGAGCAGTTCTTC. This gives the protein CASSIRGYRLAEGGNEQFF.

V gene TRBV7-9 combines with J gene TRBJ2-1; 7 bases agree with TRBD2. V trimming: 3 bases; J trimming: 7 bases; junction bases outside the gene matches: 6. The CDR3 spans 14 residues. Germline V gives CDR1 SEHNR, CDR2 FQNEAQ (reference sequence). In DNA form, the CDR3 reads TGTGCCAGCAGCTTGACTAGCAGACTAAATGAGCAGTTCTTC. This codes for CASSLTSRLNEQFF. Full variable domain (outside the CDR3, taken from reference TRBV7-9 and TRBJ2-1): DTGVSQNPRHKITKRGQNVTFRCDPISEHNRLYWYRQTLGQGPEFLTYFQNEAQLEKSRLLSDRFSAERPKGSFSTLEIQRTEQGDSAMYLCASSLTSRLNEQFFGPGTRLTVL.

As regards this clone: The sample contains more than one DNA sequence encoding this CDR3. The chain has TRBV19 and TRBJ1-2; 11 bases are shared with TRBD1. The CDR3 covers 15 residues. Losses at the gene ends were 3 bases for V and 4 bases for J; bases not matched to a gene: 4. From germline, CDR1 is LNHDA and CDR2 SQIVND (reference sequence). CDR3 in amino acids: CASSIGQGAFYGYTF. The CDR3, as DNA: TGTGCCAGTAGTATCGGACAGGGGGCTTTCTATGGCTACACCTTC.

The V and J genes are TRBV9 and TRBJ2-3, with 9 bases that match TRBD1. Per the germline V gene, CDR1 is SGDLS and CDR2 is YYNGEE. Trimming cost V 4 bases and J 3 bases; bases outside gene matches: 9. This CDR3 region has 16 residues. The CDR3 here is CASSPRWGTGTDTQYF. In DNA form, the CDR3 reads TGTGCCAGCAGCCCCCGATGGGGGACAGGGACAGATACGCAGTATTTT. The full variable domain, in which reference TRBV9 and TRBJ2-3 provide the parts outside the CDR3, is DSGVTQTPKHLITATGQRVTLRCSPRSGDLSVYWYQQSLDQGLQFLIQYYNGEERAKGNILERFSAQQFPDLHSELNLSSLELGDSALYFCASSPRWGTGTDTQYFGPGTRLTVL.

The chain links TRBV5-1 to TRBJ1-6; no firm D call. The CDR3 length is 14 residues. Germline V gene sequence: CDR1 SGHRS, CDR2 YFSETQ. Trimming took off 2 bases at V and 5 bases at J, with 8 bases between the two ends. The CDR3 spells CASSFGVDNSPLHF. The DNA for the CDR3 is TGCGCCAGCAGCTTCGGGGTAGATAATTCACCCCTCCACTTT.

The chain has TRBV27 and TRBJ2-3; 7 positions match TRBD2. This CDR3 contains 15 residues. V gave up 3 bases and J gave up 7 bases; unmatched junction bases: 10. Germline V gives CDR1 MNHEY, CDR2 SMNVEV (reference sequence). CDR3 in DNA: TGTGCCAGCAGTTTCGAACTAGCGCTAACTAATACGCAGTATTTT. This codes for CASSFELALTNTQYF.

V and J are TRBV28 and TRBJ1-2; maybe TRBD1 (6 bases). Germline CDR1 MDHEN, CDR2 SYDVKM. The CDR3 covers 16 residues. V was pared by 3 bases and J by 7 bases, with 21 bases between. The CDR3 nucleotides read TGTGCCAGCAGTTTCCCCAGGGGAGCACGCGCAGGTGGCTACACCTTC. It encodes CASSFPRGARAGGYTF.